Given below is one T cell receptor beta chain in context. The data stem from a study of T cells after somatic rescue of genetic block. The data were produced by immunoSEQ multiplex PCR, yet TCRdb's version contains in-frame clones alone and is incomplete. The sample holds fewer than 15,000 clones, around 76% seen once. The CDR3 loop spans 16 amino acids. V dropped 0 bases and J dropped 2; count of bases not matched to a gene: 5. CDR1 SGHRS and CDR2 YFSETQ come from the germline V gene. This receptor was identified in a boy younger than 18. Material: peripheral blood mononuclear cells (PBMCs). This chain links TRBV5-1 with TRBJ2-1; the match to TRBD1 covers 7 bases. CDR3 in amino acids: CASSLVLGQPYNEQFF. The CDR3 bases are TGCGCCAGCAGCTTGGTGTTGGGACAGCCCTACAATGAGCAGTTCTTC.